One and the same sample provided the 6 T cell receptor beta chains below, sequenced in a study of beta chain features in type 1 diabetes. Study-wide results and caveats: All four CD4+ subsets from Type 1 diabetes patients carried moderately but significantly shorter TCRB CDR3s.

TCRB transcripts that were expressed got sequenced, as all of the isolated RNA had been reverse transcribed. TCRdb's copy holds only in-frame clones and misses some; the assay was immunoSEQ multiplex PCR. The sample holds around 150,000 clones, 9% to 12% seen once. Antigens for these TCRs are unknown. Input material: central memory CD4+ T cells from blood. These receptor sequences come from a young man with type 1 diabetes.

The V call is TRBV4-1, the J call TRBJ2-3, with D hard to call. Trimming left V 3 bases short and J 0 bases short, with 16 bases between. The CDR3 is 17 residues long. Germline CDR1 and CDR2: MGHRA and YSYEKL. CDR3 residues: CASSHQTTARSTDTQYF. The CDR3 nucleotides are TGCGCCAGCAGCCACCAAACAACGGCGCGGAGCACAGATACGCAGTATTTT.

Concerning this clone: Mismatch with germline at one junction end may stem from a read error. This chain joins TRBV11-2 and TRBJ2-1; D not certain. CDR1 is SGHAT, CDR2 FQNNGV, per germline. This CDR3 comprises 13 residues. CDR3 coding DNA: TGTGCCAGCAGCATAGATCTTTACAATGAGCAGTTCTTC. It encodes CASSIDLYNEQFF.

The V gene is TRBV2, the J gene TRBJ1-2; 7 positions agree with TRBD1. Trimming cost V 2 bases and J 8 bases; bases outside gene matches: 14. The CDR3 sequence is 16 residues long. The germline CDR1 and CDR2 sequences are SNHLY and FYNNEI. CDR3 amino acids: CASSENWDSRVAGYTF. CDR3 in DNA: TGTGCCAGCAGTGAAAATTGGGACAGTCGCGTGGCGGGCTACACCTTC.

This clone was counted between two and nine times. The V call is TRBV9, the J call TRBJ2-3; 10 bases are a match to TRBD2. CDR1 and CDR2 (germline): SGDLS, YYNGEE. The CDR3 is made up of 16 amino acids. J lost 4 bases, V lost 0 bases, and 5 bases had no gene match. The CDR3 nucleotides are TGTGCCAGCAGCGTAGGGGCTAGCGGGAGTTCAGATACGCAGTATTTT. Protein sequence: CASSVGASGSSDTQYF.

This chain links TRBV2 with TRBJ2-2, with TRBD2 as a possible D gene (6 bases). This CDR3 contains 14 residues. V lost 3 bases and J lost 6, with 11 bases in between. Looked up from germline, CDR1 is SNHLY and CDR2 is FYNNEI. CDR3 nucleotides: TGTGCCAGCAGTGAGGCATGGGGGGCCGGGGAGCTGTTTTTT. It is translated as CASSEAWGAGELFF.

V and J are TRBV5-6 and TRBJ2-1, with D possibly matching TRBD2 (6 bases). V gave up 3 bases and J gave up 2 bases, with 6 bases separating them. The CDR3 runs to 13 residues. Germline CDR1 SGHDT, CDR2 YYEEEE. The CDR3 bases are TGTGCCAGCAGCTGGACTACCTACAATGAGCAGTTCTTC. Its protein is CASSWTTYNEQFF.